The 26 T cell receptor beta chains below come from one sample, sequenced in a study of blood T cell repertoires in COVID-19. Here immunoSEQ multiplex PCR was the method, and the copy in TCRdb shows in-frame clones only, minus some. Of some 180,000 clones in the sample, more than 75% were seen once. Material: peripheral blood. The receptors stem from a woman aged 60 to 75 with COVID-19, enrolled during active disease.

The table lists this clone with a count of one. This chain joins TRBV5-6 and TRBJ1-4; D is possibly TRBD1 (6 bases). Germline assignment: CDR1 SGHDT and CDR2 YYEEEE. CDR3 length: 16 residues. Trimming took 4 bases from V and 0 from J, leaving 13 bases between them. The CDR3 coding sequence is TGTGCCAGCAGCCGCGACGCAGGGGCAACTAATGAAAAACTGTTTTTT. Amino acids: CASSRDAGATNEKLFF. The entire variable domain, with the rest obtained from reference TRBV5-6 and TRBJ1-4, is as follows: DAGVTQSPTHLIKTRGQQVTLRCSPKSGHDTVSWYQQALGQGPQFIFQYYEEEERQRGNFPDRFSGHQFPNYSSELNVNALLLGDSALYLCASSRDAGATNEKLFFGSGTQLSVL.

The chain is built from TRBV9 and TRBJ1-2, with 11 bases that match TRBD1. The CDR3 length is 20 residues. V dropped 4 bases and J dropped 2; count of bases not matched to a gene: 19. CDR1 is SGDLS, CDR2 YYNGEE, per germline. The CDR3 protein is CASSLGQGAGAQTENYGYTF. The CDR3 DNA reads TGTGCCAGCAGCCTCGGACAGGGGGCGGGCGCCCAGACAGAAAACTATGGCTACACCTTC.

The genes are TRBV9 and TRBJ1-4, with D perhaps TRBD1 (5 bases). Per the germline V gene, CDR1 is SGDLS and CDR2 is YYNGEE. V was shortened by 0 bases and J by 7 bases, with 16 bases between the two germline ends. The CDR3 consists of 16 residues. Here the CDR3 reads CASSVGDSNLGEKLFF. The CDR3 DNA follows: TGTGCCAGCAGCGTAGGGGACTCCAATTTGGGTGAAAAACTGTTTTTT.

This chain links TRBV5-6 with TRBJ2-3, with 13 nucleotides matching TRBD2. This CDR3 spans 18 amino acids. Germline CDR1 is SGHDT and CDR2 is YYEEEE. With 4 bases clipped from V and 3 bases from J, the junction kept 11 bases outside the gene matches. The CDR3 reads CASSPTSGGAILTDTQYF. For the CDR3, the DNA is TGTGCCAGCAGCCCCACTAGCGGGGGGGCCATTCTAACAGATACGCAGTATTTT.

J is TRBJ1-6 and V is TRBV7-2; 9 bases line up with TRBD1. V shed 5 bases, J shed 9 bases, and the junction held 2 bases outside the gene matches. Germline CDR1 is SGHTA and CDR2 is FQGNSA. This CDR3 contains 13 residues. CDR3 coding DNA: TGTGCCAGCAGCCGGGACAGGGCTTCACCCCTCCACTTT. Amino acids: CASSRDRASPLHF.

The genes are TRBV11-2 and TRBJ1-5; D may be TRBD1 (6 bases). Per the germline V gene, CDR1 is SGHAT and CDR2 is FQNNGV. The CDR3 covers 16 residues. Trimming removed 3 bases from V and 2 bases from J, with 14 bases in between. CDR3 in DNA: TGTGCCAGCAGCTTGGTCGGGGGGCGAGGCAATCAGCCCCAGCATTTT. Protein sequence: CASSLVGGRGNQPQHF.

The rearrangement joins TRBV3-1 (or the pseudogene TRBV3-2) to TRBJ2-2; 13 nucleotides align to TRBD2. The CDR3 is 16 residues long. Germline-derived CDR1 and CDR2 are LGHDT and YNNKEL (reference sequence). V lost 5 bases to trimming and J lost 3 bases; unmatched junction nucleotides: 3. The CDR3 DNA reads TGTGCCAGCAGCAGGACTAGCGGGAGTTACACCGGGGAGCTGTTTTTT. Translation gives CASSRTSGSYTGELFF.

CDR3 sequence: CAISESAGRRPLHF. The CDR3 DNA reads TGTGCCATCAGTGAGTCGGCAGGGAGGAGGCCCCTCCACTTT. The chain recombines TRBV10-3 with TRBJ1-6, with D possibly matching TRBD1 (5 bases). The V gene lost 0 bases and the J gene lost 13 bases, with 13 bases spanning the gap. This CDR3 comprises 14 residues. From germline, CDR1 is ENHRY and CDR2 SYGVKD.

For this clone: Distinct nucleotide sequences in the sample also encode this CDR3. The rearrangement joins TRBV28 to TRBJ1-1; TRBD1 might be the D (6 bases). The ends were cut back, 7 bases at V and 2 bases at J, with 14 bases in the middle. Germline assignment: CDR1 MDHEN and CDR2 SYDVKM. The CDR3 has 14 amino acids. The CDR3 coding sequence is TGTGCCAGCACCCTTGGACAGCTAAACACTGAAGCTTTCTTT. Translation gives CASTLGQLNTEAFF. Supplemented by reference TRBV28 and TRBJ1-1, the full variable domain reads DVKVTQSSRYLVKRTGEKVFLECVQDMDHENMFWYRQDPGLGLRLIYFSYDVKMKEKGDIPEGYSVSREKKERFSLILESASTNQTSMYLCASTLGQLNTEAFFGQGTRLTVV.

This clone has only a few counts. The genes are TRBV19 and TRBJ1-5; D is uncertain. The CDR3 sequence is 14 residues long. The V end was cut by 8 bases, the J end by 0 bases, with 11 bases between. CDR1 and CDR2 from the germline V gene are LNHDA and SQIVND (reference sequence). CDR3 region: CASQAPYSNQPQHF. The CDR3 DNA sequence: TGTGCCAGTCAGGCGCCGTATAGCAATCAGCCCCAGCATTTT.

J is TRBJ2-3 and V is TRBV2, with 8 bases identical to TRBD1. The CDR3 consists of 14 residues. V shed 6 bases and J 4 bases; nucleotides not matched to a gene: 6. Per the germline V gene, CDR1 is SNHLY and CDR2 is FYNNEI. CDR3 bases: TGTGCCAGCAGCGTTGGACAGGGAGCAGATACGCAGTATTTT. Translating gives CASSVGQGADTQYF.

The chain uses TRBV19 and TRBJ2-7; 7 bases agree with TRBD2. Germline values: CDR1 LNHDA, CDR2 SQIVND (reference sequence). V shed 1 base and J 1 base; nucleotides not matched to a gene: 4. The length of the CDR3 is 15 residues. The CDR3 reads CASSIGGLGSYEQYF. CDR3 nucleotides: TGTGCCAGTAGTATAGGCGGACTAGGGTCCTACGAGCAGTACTTC. Variable domain in full (rest from reference TRBV19 and TRBJ2-7): DGGITQSPKYLFRKEGQNVTLSCEQNLNHDAMYWYRQDPGQGLRLIYYSQIVNDFQKGDIAEGYSVSREKKESFPLTVTSAQKNPTAFYLCASSIGGLGSYEQYFGPGTRLTVT.

This clone was counted between two and nine times. CDR3 sequence (DNA): TGCGCCAGCAGCCTGGGGACAGCAAATGAAAAACTGTTTTTT. Its translation: CASSLGTANEKLFF. The chain combines TRBV5-1 with TRBJ1-4, with 7 bases matching TRBD1. Germline CDR1 reads SGHRS; CDR2 reads YFSETQ. The CDR3 sequence is 14 residues long. With 4 bases clipped from V and 5 bases from J, the junction kept 5 bases outside the gene matches.

This clone was seen once. The chain combines TRBV19 with TRBJ1-2; D is possibly TRBD1 (6 bases). The germline V gene encodes CDR1 LNHDA and CDR2 SQIVND (reference sequence). V gave up 9 bases and J gave up 0 bases, with 14 bases separating them. The CDR3 is 14 amino acids. The CDR3 DNA reads as TGTGCCAGCAAAGTACAGGGAGCTAACTATGGCTACACCTTC. Protein: CASKVQGANYGYTF.

The gene calls are TRBV28 and TRBJ1-2; TRBD1 aligns across 9 bases. V was clipped by 6 bases and J by 7 bases; unmatched bases: 18. CDR1 is MDHEN and CDR2 is SYDVKM in the germline V gene. The CDR3 length is 17 residues. In DNA, the CDR3 is TGTGCCAGCAGACACCCCCCCCCGGGACAGGGACGCGGTGGCTACACCTTC. This sequence encodes CASRHPPPGQGRGGYTF.

Comment on this clone: One base away lies a much larger clone, so this may be a sequencing read error. The chain carries TRBV5-1 and TRBJ2-5, with D uncertain. The CDR3 spans 12 residues. Trimming cost V 0 bases and J 5 bases, with 5 bases left between them. The germline V gene has CDR1 SGHRS and CDR2 YFSETQ. In DNA form, the CDR3 reads TGCGCCAGCAGCTTGGCCCGGGAGACCCAGTACTTC. Protein: CASSLARETQYF.

The chain employs TRBV7-2 and TRBJ2-3; a weak D match, TRBD2 (6 bases). Germline CDR1 is SGHTA and CDR2 is FQGNSA. This CDR3 is 17 amino acids long. Between the trimmed V and J ends, which lost 5 bases and 9 bases, there was a span of 27 bases. CDR3 sequence: CASSKDGTGLRRATQYF. CDR3 in DNA: TGTGCCAGCAGCAAGGACGGGACGGGACTGAGGCGTGCGACGCAGTATTTT.

Only a few counts were recorded for this clone. The chain uses TRBV5-8 and TRBJ2-1; 9 bases align to TRBD1. CDR1 and CDR2 (germline): SGHTS, YDEGEE. Germline trimming cut 0 bases from V and 2 bases from J; bases unmatched to any gene: 0. The CDR3 consists of 15 residues. The CDR3 region is CASSLGQGAYNEQFF. CDR3 sequence (DNA): TGTGCCAGCAGCTTGGGACAGGGGGCCTACAATGAGCAGTTCTTC.

The rearrangement joins TRBV6-1 to TRBJ2-7, with D perhaps TRBD2 (5 bases). Between the trimmed V and J ends, which lost 3 bases and 0 bases, there was a span of 12 bases. The CDR3 length is 15 residues. CDR1 is MNHNS, CDR2 SASEGT, per germline. Here the CDR3 DNA reads TGTGCCAGCAGTGAGGCTTGGAGGAGCTCCTACGAGCAGTACTTC. Its protein is CASSEAWRSSYEQYF.

The V call is TRBV3-1 (or the pseudogene TRBV3-2), the J call TRBJ2-7; TRBD1 agrees at 7 bases. The V segment lost 5 bases and the J segment 3 bases; nucleotides outside the gene matches: 7. Germline V gene data show CDR1 as LGHDT and CDR2 as YNNKEL (reference sequence). The CDR3 length is 14 residues. The CDR3 region has the DNA TGTGCCAGCAGCAAGGGGGCAGACTACTACGAGCAGTACTTC. It encodes CASSKGADYYEQYF.

The V call is TRBV21-1, the J call TRBJ2-7; the DNA was not used to check the table's D call, TRBD2. TRBV21-1 is a pseudogene. The CDR3 is 17 residues long. Here the CDR3 DNA reads TGTGCCAGCACAACCGGGCGTAGCGGGGGGAACCCCTACGAGCAGTACGTC. Translation: CASTTGRSGGNPYEQYV.

The chain combines TRBV28 with TRBJ2-1; D perhaps matches TRBD1 (6 bases). The CDR3 has 16 residues. Germline V lookup: CDR1 MDHEN, CDR2 SYDVKM. Trimming took 6 bases from V and 7 from J, leaving 22 bases between them. CDR3 nucleotide sequence: TGTGCCAGCAGACCCCACGCCCCAGGGGAAGGAAATGAGCAGTTCTTC. The encoded protein is CASRPHAPGEGNEQFF.

The V call is TRBV4-1, the J call TRBJ1-3; D is undetermined. The CDR3 length is 15 residues. Trimming stripped 0 bases from V and 1 base from J, with 7 bases between. Germline V lookup: CDR1 MGHRA, CDR2 YSYEKL. CDR3 sequence reads: CASSQESGSGNTIYF. Written as DNA, the CDR3 is TGCGCCAGCAGCCAAGAATCGGGGTCTGGAAACACCATATATTTT.

The rearrangement joins TRBV21-1 to TRBJ2-5; the table's TRBD1 call for D was not verified on the DNA. TRBV21-1 is labeled a pseudogene. The length of the CDR3 is 18 residues. CDR3 coding DNA: TGTGCCAGCAGCAGATACCGGGACAGGGGGCCTTTTGGCGGGACCCAGTACTTC. Translating it yields CASSRYRDRGPFGGTQYF.

The rearrangement links TRBV2 to TRBJ1-5, with D tentatively TRBD1 (6 bases). The CDR3 covers 15 residues. With 2 bases removed from V and 6 bases from J, the gap between germline ends came to 14 bases. CDR1 is SNHLY, CDR2 FYNNEI, per germline. The CDR3 nucleotides read TGTGCCAGCAGTGAAAACGGGGGGGCAGGTCAGCCCCAGCATTTT. Translation gives CASSENGGAGQPQHF.

This clone came up a few times. The chain has TRBV2 and TRBJ1-3; D unclear. The germline V gene has CDR1 SNHLY and CDR2 FYNNEI. Trimming left V 8 bases short and J 0 bases short, with 14 bases between. The CDR3 extends over 15 amino acids. The CDR3 DNA sequence: TGTGCCAGCGCGGGGAGCCCCTACTCTGGAAACACCATATATTTT. This sequence encodes CASAGSPYSGNTIYF.